Included here is one T cell receptor (delta chain) sequence, with context. A much larger clone lies one base from this, so it may be a read error. These data originate in a study of gamma-delta T cells after stem cell transplantation. Germline lookup yields CDR1 GEAIGNYY and CDR2 EKD. The CDR3 covers 17 residues. TCRdb applied CATT to the RT-PCR reads for clone calling. The sample records 1,000 or so delta-chain clones, about 4% being singletons. This clonotype was sampled from a human donor. It is not recorded whose cells these are; they may come from a transplant donor. The sample taken for sequencing was gamma-delta T cells. The chain couples TRDV2 to TRDJ3; D gene uncertain. The CDR3 bases are TGTGCCTGTGACCAGGTACTCTCGTCCTTGGACACCCGACAGATGTTTTTC. Translated, it gives CACDQVLSSLDTRQMFF.